These 14 T cell receptor beta chains came from one sample sequenced in a study of cytomegalovirus exposure and HLA in healthy donors. Primers included in the PCR were 60 Vbeta and 13 Jbeta primers. Sequencing was performed with immunoSEQ multiplex PCR; in TCRdb, only in-frame clones are kept and a portion is missing. The profile shows 150,000 to 180,000 clones, around 80% of them singletons. Sequencing was done on a sample of PBMCs. These receptors were taken from a woman aged 40 to 49 in good health and CMV-seronegative.

The chain uses TRBV5-4 and TRBJ2-5; tentatively, D is TRBD2 (6 bases). The CDR3 spans 14 residues. Germline CDR1 SGHNT, CDR2 YYREEE (reference sequence). Trimming pared 6 bases from V and 1 base from J, leaving 13 bases between. The CDR3 DNA sequence: TGTGCCAGCACCTCCGGGCGGGGCCAAGAGACCCAGTACTTC. This encodes CASTSGRGQETQYF.

V is TRBV6-5 and J is TRBJ2-2; 10 bases map to TRBD1. The ends lost 9 bases at V and 2 bases at J; junction bases unmatched: 3. Germline-derived CDR1 and CDR2 are MNHEY and SVGAGI. CDR3 size: 14 residues. CDR3: CARGTGDNTGELFF. In DNA form, the CDR3 reads TGTGCCAGGGGGACAGGGGATAACACCGGGGAGCTGTTTTTT.

The chain joins TRBV2 to TRBJ1-2, with D tentatively TRBD1 (5 bases). The CDR3 extends over 13 amino acids. Germline V gene sequence: CDR1 SNHLY, CDR2 FYNNEI. V was cut by 4 bases and J by 8 bases, with 14 bases left in between. CDR3 DNA sequence: TGTGCCAGCAGTGGAACAGGCTGGAAGGGCTACACCTTC. Translated, it gives CASSGTGWKGYTF.

The CDR3 here is CASSLFTGGETQYF. CDR3 DNA sequence: TGTGCCAGCAGTTTATTCACGGGAGGAGAGACCCAGTACTTC. The chain combines TRBV27 with TRBJ2-5; 7 nucleotides match TRBD2. The CDR3 totals 14 residues. Trimming cost V 1 base and J 4 bases; bases outside gene matches: 3. From germline, CDR1 is MNHEY and CDR2 SMNVEV (reference sequence).

This rearrangement joins TRBV5-1 to TRBJ2-5; possible D gene TRBD1, 6 bases. There are 14 residues in the CDR3. Trimming cost V 2 bases and J 3 bases, with 11 bases left between them. Per germline, CDR1 SGHRS and CDR2 YFSETQ. The CDR3: CASSLSPGEETQYF. Here the CDR3 DNA reads TGCGCCAGCAGCTTATCACCAGGGGAAGAGACCCAGTACTTC.

This clone was seen a few times. The chain joins TRBV5-6 to TRBJ1-1, with a weak D call TRBD1 (5 bases). V gave up 4 bases and J gave up 1 base, with 14 bases separating them. Germline loops: CDR1 SGHDT, CDR2 YYEEEE. The CDR3 length is 15 residues. CDR3 in amino acids: CASSRPGTRNTEAFF. Written as DNA, the CDR3 is TGTGCCAGCAGCCGGCCAGGGACTAGGAACACTGAAGCTTTCTTT.

J is TRBJ2-6 and V is TRBV27; 11 nucleotides agree with TRBD1. J gave up 3 bases and V 7 bases, and 8 bases lay outside the gene matches. CDR1 and CDR2 (germline): MNHEY, SMNVEV (reference sequence). The CDR3 extends over 17 amino acids. The chain's CDR3 is CASKAMDRGLGANVLTF. CDR3 nucleotides: TGTGCCAGCAAGGCCATGGACAGGGGGCTTGGGGCCAACGTCCTGACTTTC. The variable domain in full, completed from reference TRBV27 and TRBJ2-6, reads EAQVTQNPRYLITVTGKKLTVTCSQNMNHEYMSWYRQDPGLGLRQIYYSMNVEVTDKGDVPEGYKVSRKEKRNFPLILESPSPNQTSLYFCASKAMDRGLGANVLTFGAGSRLTVL.

A single count supports this clone. V is TRBV11-2 and J is TRBJ2-1, with D uncertain. The ends were cut back, 11 bases at V and 6 bases at J, with 17 bases in the middle. The CDR3 covers 13 residues. Germline CDR1 is SGHAT and CDR2 is FQNNGV. The DNA of the CDR3 is TGTGCCGGGCGTGGTGGGTTCGGCAATGAGCAGTTCTTC. Amino acids: CAGRGGFGNEQFF.

The rearrangement links TRBV11-2 to TRBJ1-1; tentatively, D is TRBD1 (5 bases). The CDR3 is 15 residues long. V lost 5 bases and J 10 bases, leaving 23 bases between the germline ends. Germline V lookup: CDR1 SGHAT, CDR2 FQNNGV. The CDR3 loop is CASSPLRGGRVSAFF. DNA of the CDR3: TGTGCCAGCAGCCCCCTCCGCGGGGGTAGAGTGTCAGCTTTCTTT.

This clone was observed once. V and J are TRBV7-2 and TRBJ1-1, with 7 bases that match TRBD1. Germline lookup yields CDR1 SGHTA and CDR2 FQGNSA. Trimming took 5 bases from V and 4 from J; bases not matched to a gene: 13. This CDR3 region has 16 residues. CDR3 bases: TGTGCCAGCAGCCTCTTTATGGTGTCAGGGGGCACTGAAGCTTTCTTT. Amino acids: CASSLFMVSGGTEAFF.

This clone was detected only once. The chain joins TRBV7-2 to TRBJ2-7, with 9 positions matching TRBD1. CDR1 and CDR2 from the germline V gene are SGHTA and FQGNSA. Germline trimming cut 1 base from V and 2 bases from J; bases unmatched to any gene: 9. This CDR3 comprises 17 residues. The CDR3 coding sequence is TGTGCCAGCAGCTTAGGTGGACAGGGGTATTGGCCCTACGAGCAGTACTTC. Translating it yields CASSLGGQGYWPYEQYF.

The CDR3 DNA is TGTGCCAGCAGTTACAGGGCGGGGGATCAGCCCCAGCATTTT. The encoded protein is CASSYRAGDQPQHF. V and J are TRBV6-6 and TRBJ1-5; D is perhaps TRBD1 (5 bases). The ends were cut back, 2 bases at V and 5 bases at J, with 10 bases in the middle. The CDR3 has 14 residues. Germline V gene lookup returns CDR1 MNHNY and CDR2 SVGAGI (reference sequence).

The gene calls are TRBV29-1 and TRBJ2-7; the match to TRBD2 covers 10 bases. V was pared by 2 bases and J by 6 bases, with 10 bases of the junction left unmatched. The CDR3 runs 15 residues. The germline V gene encodes CDR1 SQVTM and CDR2 ANQGSEA. CDR3 bases: TGCAGCGTTGAATTATTCCTAGCGGGAGCTGTCGAGCAGTACTTC. The encoded protein is CSVELFLAGAVEQYF.

The count of this clone is one. The rearrangement uses TRBV27 and TRBJ1-6; D unresolved. This CDR3 is 14 amino acids long. CDR1 is MNHEY and CDR2 is SMNVEV in the germline V gene (reference sequence). The germline V and J ends were trimmed by 3 bases and 6 bases, with 9 bases remaining between them. CDR3 residues: CASSFQVFNSPLHF. CDR3 bases: TGTGCCAGCAGTTTTCAGGTTTTTAATTCACCCCTCCACTTT.